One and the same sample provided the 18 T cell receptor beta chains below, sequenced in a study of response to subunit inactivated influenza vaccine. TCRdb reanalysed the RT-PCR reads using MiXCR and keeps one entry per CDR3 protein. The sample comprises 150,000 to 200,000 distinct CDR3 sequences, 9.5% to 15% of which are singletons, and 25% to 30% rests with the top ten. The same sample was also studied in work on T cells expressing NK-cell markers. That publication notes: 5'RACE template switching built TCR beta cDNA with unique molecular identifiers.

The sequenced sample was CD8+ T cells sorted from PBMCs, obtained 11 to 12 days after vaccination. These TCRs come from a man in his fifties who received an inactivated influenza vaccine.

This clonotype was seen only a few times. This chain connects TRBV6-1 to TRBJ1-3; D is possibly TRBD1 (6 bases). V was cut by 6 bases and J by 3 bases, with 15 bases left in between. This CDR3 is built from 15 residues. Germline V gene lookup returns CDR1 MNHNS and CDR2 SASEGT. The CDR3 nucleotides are TGTGCCAGCAGACAAACAGGGTCTTATGGAAACACCATATATTTT. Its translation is CASRQTGSYGNTIYF.

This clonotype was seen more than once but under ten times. The CDR3 sequence is CASSQWPRVIDNSPLHF. The CDR3 coding sequence is TGTGCCAGCAGCCAATGGCCGAGGGTAATCGATAATTCACCCCTCCACTTT. V and J are TRBV4-2 and TRBJ1-6, with D hard to call. The germline V gene encodes CDR1 LGHNA and CDR2 YNFKEQ. CDR3 length: 17 amino acids. V shed 2 bases and J shed 5 bases, with 16 bases lying between them.

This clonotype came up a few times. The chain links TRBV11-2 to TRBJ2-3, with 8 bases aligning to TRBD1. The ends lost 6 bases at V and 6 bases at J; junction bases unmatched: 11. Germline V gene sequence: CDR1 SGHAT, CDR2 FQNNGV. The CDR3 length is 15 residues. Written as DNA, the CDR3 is TGTGCCAGCAGACCTCAGGGGGCACTGGTGGATACGCAGTATTTT. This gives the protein CASRPQGALVDTQYF.

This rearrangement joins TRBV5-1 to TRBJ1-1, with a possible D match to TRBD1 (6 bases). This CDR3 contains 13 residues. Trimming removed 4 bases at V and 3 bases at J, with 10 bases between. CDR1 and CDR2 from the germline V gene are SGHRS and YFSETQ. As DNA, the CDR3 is TGCGCCAGCAGCCAGGACAGTTACACTGAAGCTTTCTTT. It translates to CASSQDSYTEAFF.

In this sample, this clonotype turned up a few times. In DNA, the CDR3 is TGTGCCAGCTCATGGACAGGGGAAGGCAATCAGCCCCAGCATTTT. Translation: CASSWTGEGNQPQHF. V usage is TRBV18 and J usage is TRBJ1-5; 9 bases fit TRBD1. V was clipped by 5 bases and J by 2 bases; unmatched bases: 4. The CDR3 is 15 residues long. In germline, CDR1 is KGHSH, CDR2 LQKENI.

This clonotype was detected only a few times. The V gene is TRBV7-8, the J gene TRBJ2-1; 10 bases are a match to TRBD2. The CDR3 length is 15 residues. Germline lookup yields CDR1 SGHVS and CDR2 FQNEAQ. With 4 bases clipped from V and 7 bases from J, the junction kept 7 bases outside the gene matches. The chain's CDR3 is CASSSPAGGQNEQFF. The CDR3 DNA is TGTGCCAGCAGCTCCCCAGCGGGGGGGCAGAATGAGCAGTTCTTC.

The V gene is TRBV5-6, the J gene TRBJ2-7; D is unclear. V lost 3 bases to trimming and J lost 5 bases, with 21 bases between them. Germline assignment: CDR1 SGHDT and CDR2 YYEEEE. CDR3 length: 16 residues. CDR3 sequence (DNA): TGTGCCAGCAGCTACCTGGGCTCCCGAGTTTTGCACGAGCAGTACTTC. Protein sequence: CASSYLGSRVLHEQYF.

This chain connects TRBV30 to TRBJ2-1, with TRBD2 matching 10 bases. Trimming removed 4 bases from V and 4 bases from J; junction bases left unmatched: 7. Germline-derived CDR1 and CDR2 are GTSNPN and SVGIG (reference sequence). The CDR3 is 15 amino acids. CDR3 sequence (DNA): TGTGCCTGGACGGCTAGCGGGAGAGGGTACAATGAGCAGTTCTTC. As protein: CAWTASGRGYNEQFF.

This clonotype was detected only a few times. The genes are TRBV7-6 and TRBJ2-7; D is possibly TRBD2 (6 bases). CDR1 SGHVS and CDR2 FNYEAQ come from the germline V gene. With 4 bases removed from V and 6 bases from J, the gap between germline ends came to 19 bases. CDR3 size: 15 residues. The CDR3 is CASSSNLLAISEQYF. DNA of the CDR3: TGTGCCAGCAGCTCCAATTTGCTAGCGATCAGCGAGCAGTACTTC.

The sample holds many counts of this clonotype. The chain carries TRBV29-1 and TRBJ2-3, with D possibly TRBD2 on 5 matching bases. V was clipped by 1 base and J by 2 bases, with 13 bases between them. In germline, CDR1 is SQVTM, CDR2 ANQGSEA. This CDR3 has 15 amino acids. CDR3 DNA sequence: TGCAGCGTTGAAGGTCGAGGGAGAGTCACAGATACGCAGTATTTT. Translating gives CSVEGRGRVTDTQYF.

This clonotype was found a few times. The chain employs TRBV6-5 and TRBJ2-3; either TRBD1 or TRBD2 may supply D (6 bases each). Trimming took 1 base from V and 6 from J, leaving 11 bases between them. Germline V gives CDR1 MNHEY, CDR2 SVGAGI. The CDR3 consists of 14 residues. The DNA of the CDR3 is TGTGCCAGCAGTTACTGGCAGGGGACTGATACGCAGTATTTT. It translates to CASSYWQGTDTQYF.

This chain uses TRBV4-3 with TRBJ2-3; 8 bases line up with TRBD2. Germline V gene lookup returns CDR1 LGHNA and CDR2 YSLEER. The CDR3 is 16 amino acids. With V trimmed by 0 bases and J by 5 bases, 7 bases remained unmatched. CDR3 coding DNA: TGCGCCAGCAGCCAAGACGGGACTAGTTACAGAGATACGCAGTATTTT. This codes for CASSQDGTSYRDTQYF.

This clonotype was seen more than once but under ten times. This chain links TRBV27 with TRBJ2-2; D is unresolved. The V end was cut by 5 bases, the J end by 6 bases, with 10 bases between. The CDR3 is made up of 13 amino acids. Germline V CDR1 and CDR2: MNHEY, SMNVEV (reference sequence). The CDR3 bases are TGTGCCAGCAGTACCGGGTTCCCCGGGGAGCTGTTTTTT. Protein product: CASSTGFPGELFF.

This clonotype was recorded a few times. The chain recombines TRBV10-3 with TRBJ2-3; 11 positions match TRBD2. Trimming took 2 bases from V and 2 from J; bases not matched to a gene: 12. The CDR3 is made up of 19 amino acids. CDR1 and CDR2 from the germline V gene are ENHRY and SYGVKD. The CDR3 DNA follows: TGTGCCATCAGTGAGAGGAGGACTAGCGGGTCTAAATCCACAGATACGCAGTATTTT. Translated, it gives CAISERRTSGSKSTDTQYF.

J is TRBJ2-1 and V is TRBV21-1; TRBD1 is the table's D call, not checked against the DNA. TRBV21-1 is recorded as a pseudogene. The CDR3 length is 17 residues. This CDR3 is CASSKGIEGIGKGAQFF. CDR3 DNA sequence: TGTGCCAGCAGCAAAGGGATCGAGGGAATAGGAAAGGGAGCGCAGTTCTTC.

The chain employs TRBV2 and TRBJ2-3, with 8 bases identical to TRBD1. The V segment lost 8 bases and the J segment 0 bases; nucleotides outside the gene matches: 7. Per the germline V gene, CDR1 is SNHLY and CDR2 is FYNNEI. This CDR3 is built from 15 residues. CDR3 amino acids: CASQGQEPSTDTQYF. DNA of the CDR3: TGTGCCAGCCAGGGACAGGAGCCTAGCACAGATACGCAGTATTTT.

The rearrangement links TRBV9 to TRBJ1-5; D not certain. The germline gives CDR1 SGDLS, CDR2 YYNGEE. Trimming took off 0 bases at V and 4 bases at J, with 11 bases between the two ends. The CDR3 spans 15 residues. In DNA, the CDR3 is TGTGCCAGCAGCGTAGGCCAAGAATTGAATCAGCCCCAGCATTTT. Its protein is CASSVGQELNQPQHF.

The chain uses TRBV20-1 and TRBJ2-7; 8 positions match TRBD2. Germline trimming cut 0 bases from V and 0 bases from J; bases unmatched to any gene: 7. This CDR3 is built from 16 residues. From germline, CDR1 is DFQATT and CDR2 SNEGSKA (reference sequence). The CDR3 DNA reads TGCAGTGCTAGAGATGATCCGGGAGGGAGCTCCTACGAGCAGTACTTC. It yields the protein CSARDDPGGSSYEQYF.